This T cell receptor beta chain came from a study of post-analysis software for immune sequencing data. Study overall: The cohort encompassed relapsing-remitting, secondary progressive and progressive-relapsing multiple sclerosis disease courses.

General study findings and limits: Those samples that were prepared in the same batch co-clustered strongly by F measure. In patients, TRBV5-6, TRBV5-1 and TRBV20-1 belonged to roughly five TRBV segments found more frequently than in controls. Controls had significantly higher normalized Chao1 diversity than multiple sclerosis patients.

There are 13 residues in the CDR3. Prepared TCR beta cDNA libraries contained unique molecular identifiers. T cells numbering roughly 1 to 10 million yielded 450,000 to 500,000 cDNA molecules. TCRdb used MiXCR to reprocess the PCR reads, holding one entry per CDR3 protein. This table has around 770,000 distinct CDR3 sequences, around 45% appearing once. On this clonotype: What it binds is unknown. The junction does not match germline at one end; this may be a read error.

This sequence joins TRBV12-3 or TRBV12-4 and TRBJ1-1; 10 bases align to TRBD1. This TCR derives from a girl aged 5 to 17 with multiple sclerosis. The sample taken for sequencing was blood. The CDR3 nucleotides are TGCGCCAGCAGGGGGGACAGGGGAACTGAAGCTTTCTTT. Translated: CASRGDRGTEAFF.